These 15 T cell receptor beta chains were all obtained from the same sample, sequenced in a study of CD8+ T cells in alopecia areata. cDNA prepared by RNA extraction and subsequent reverse transcription served as the template for sequencing. TCRdb keeps only in-frame clones here, not all; method: immunoSEQ multiplex PCR. Singletons are absent from the sample, which has around 110,000 clones. Sequencing was done on a sample of lesional skin. These TCRs come from a C3H/HeJ mouse with alopecia areata. This strain's MHC haplotype is H2-k.

On this clone itself: The listed genes are named as in mouse. Read coverage stops 4 residues before the CDR3 terminus; the germline J gene supplies the remainder. The genes are TRBV17 and TRBJ2-1; 7 nucleotides line up with TRBD1. The CDR3 totals 14 residues. Per germline, CDR1 MNHDT and CDR2 YYDKIL. The CDR3 is CASSRDQTGAEQFF. CDR3 DNA (partial): TGTGCTAGCAGTAGAGATCAGACAGGGGCT.

There are a few counts of this clone. Gene names are mouse gene names. Read data end 4 residues before the CDR3 end; the end is taken from the germline J gene. This chain uses TRBV13-3 with TRBJ2-4, with D hard to call. CDR1 and CDR2 from the germline V gene are NNHDY and SYVADS. CDR3 length equals 14 residues. Deletions cut 7 bases from V and 0 bases from J, with 12 bases between. The chain's CDR3 is CASSPLPSQNTLYF. Partial CDR3 DNA: TGTGCCAGCTCCCCCCTTCCTAGTCAAAAC. Looking up the rest from reference TRBV13-3 and TRBJ2-4 gives the full variable domain: EAAVTQSPRSKVAVTGGKVTLSCHQTNNHDYMYWYRQDTGHGLRLIHYSYVADSTEKGDIPDGYKASRPSQENFSLILELASLSQTAVYFCASSPLPSQNTLYFGAGTRLSVL.

The table lists this clone with many counts. Mouse germline and gene names are used. The read terminates 4 residues before the CDR3 end, so the remaining end is supplied by the germline J gene. V is TRBV19 and J is TRBJ2-1; TRBD1 is a possible D gene (5 bases). From germline, CDR1 is FNHDT and CDR2 SITEND (reference sequence). The CDR3 sequence is 11 residues long. The chain's CDR3 is CASTDRAEQFF. The sequenced CDR3 bases are TGTGCCAGCACCGACAGAGCT.

This clone has ten or more counts. Gene names denote mouse genes. Sequencing ends 4 residues short of the CDR3 end; the germline J gene provides the rest. The chain uses TRBV13-3 and TRBJ2-1, with a possible D match to TRBD1 (6 bases). Per germline, CDR1 NNHDY and CDR2 SYVADS. Deletions cut 4 bases from V and 5 bases from J, with 10 bases between. CDR3 length: 13 amino acids. The DNA read from the CDR3 is TGTGCCAGCAGTTACCGGGACAATGCT. Protein: CASSYRDNA. The whole CDR3 region reads CASSYRDNAEQFF.

A few counts support this clone. Gene names denote mouse genes. The read terminates 4 residues ahead of where the CDR3 ends, so the germline J gene completes it. J is TRBJ2-7 and V is TRBV19; 11 bases fit TRBD2. The V segment lost 9 bases and the J segment 0 bases; nucleotides outside the gene matches: 8. The V gene's germline CDR1 is FNHDT and CDR2 SITEND (reference sequence). The CDR3 totals 15 residues. CDR3 in amino acids: CATLTGGADSYEQYF. The covered CDR3 bases are TGTGCCACCCTCACTGGGGGGGCTGACTCCTAT. Full variable domain (missing parts from reference TRBV19 and TRBJ2-7): GGIITQTPKFLIGQEGQKLTLKCQQNFNHDTMYWYRQDSGKGLRLIYYSITENDLQKGDLSEGYDASREKKSSFSLTVTSAQKNEMAVFLCATLTGGADSYEQYFGPGTRLTVL.

This clone showed up many times. Gene names refer to mouse genes. The read is 4 residues too short to cover the CDR3 end, so that end is filled in from the germline J gene. The chain links TRBV1 to TRBJ2-5; maybe TRBD1 (5 bases). CDR3 length equals 15 residues. CDR1 and CDR2 (germline): NSQYPW, LRSPGD (reference sequence). Trimming took 3 bases from V and 0 from J, leaving 10 bases between them. The sequenced CDR3 bases are TGCACCTGCAGTGCCCGGACATTTAACCAAGAC. This gives the protein CTCSARTFNQD. The complete CDR3 protein is CTCSARTFNQDTQYF.

The sample holds a few counts of this clone. Gene and germline names: mouse. CDR3 amino acids: CASRDRVDTGQLYF. The CDR3 bases that were read are TGTGCCAGCAGAGACAGGGTTGACACCGGG. V is TRBV13-3 and J is TRBJ2-2; 7 nucleotides align to TRBD1. The read halts 4 residues ahead of the CDR3 end, with the missing end drawn from the germline J gene. The CDR3 extends over 14 amino acids. Trimming took 5 bases from V and 3 from J; bases not matched to a gene: 4. Germline loops: CDR1 NNHDY, CDR2 SYVADS.

Notes on this clone: Mouse gene names apply. The DNA ends 4 residues before the CDR3 does, and the rest of the CDR3 is filled in from the germline J gene. The chain is built from TRBV5 and TRBJ2-2; 7 bases align to TRBD2. V trimming: 0 bases; J trimming: 2 bases; junction bases outside the gene matches: 0. CDR1 is LGHNA, CDR2 YNLKQL, per germline (reference sequence). The CDR3 is 15 amino acids. This CDR3 is CASSQELGNTGQLYF. Incomplete CDR3 DNA: TGTGCCAGCAGCCAAGAACTGGGGAACACCGGG.

On this clone itself: The listed genes are named as in mouse. The CDR3 end lies 4 residues beyond the end of the read and is filled in from the germline J gene. Different DNA sequences within this sample yield the same CDR3. This chain connects TRBV13-3 to TRBJ2-1, with 9 bases matching TRBD2. Germline V gene sequence: CDR1 NNHDY, CDR2 SYVADS. This CDR3 region has 14 residues. The CDR3 bases that were read are TGTGCCAGCAGTGATATGGGGGGGCCCGCT. Its translation: CASSDMGGPA. The full CDR3 is CASSDMGGPAEQFF.

This clone was seen only a few times. Germline and genes: mouse. Sequencing ends 4 residues short of the CDR3 end; the germline J gene provides the rest. The genes are TRBV1 and TRBJ1-4, with TRBD1 matching over 7 bases. V gave up 3 bases and J gave up 0 bases; unmatched junction bases: 4. This CDR3 is 16 amino acids long. The germline gives CDR1 NSQYPW, CDR2 LRSPGD (reference sequence). CDR3 region: CTCSAGTEISNERLFF. CDR3 DNA (partial): TGCACCTGCAGTGCCGGGACAGAAATTTCCAACGAA.

Worth noting for this clone: Any gene name here is a mouse gene name. Sequencing ends 4 residues short of the CDR3 end; the germline J gene provides the rest. The gene calls are TRBV13-3 and TRBJ2-5; 11 nucleotides agree with TRBD2. This CDR3 is built from 14 residues. Germline V gene sequence: CDR1 NNHDY, CDR2 SYVADS. CDR3 DNA (partial): TGTGCCAGCAAATCCGGGACTGGGGGAGAC. Protein sequence: CASKSGTGGD. The full CDR3 sequence reads CASKSGTGGDTQYF.

Worth noting for this clone: Germline and genes: mouse. Coverage ceases 4 residues before the CDR3 finishes, and the germline J gene fills in the end. The rearrangement uses TRBV13-2 and TRBJ2-5; 7 bases match TRBD2. Germline V gene data show CDR1 as NNHNN and CDR2 as SYGAGS (reference sequence). The CDR3 loop spans 15 amino acids. The sequenced CDR3 bases are TGTGCCAGCGGTGATGCACTGGGGAGGACGGAC. This encodes CASGDALGRTD. The full-length CDR3 reads as CASGDALGRTDTQYF.

The sample holds a few counts of this clone. Genes and germline come from the mouse. Coverage ceases 4 residues before the CDR3 finishes, and the germline J gene fills in the end. This chain joins TRBV13-3 and TRBJ2-3, with D unresolved. Trimming took off 2 bases at V and 0 bases at J, with 10 bases between the two ends. The CDR3 has 15 residues. CDR1 is NNHDY and CDR2 is SYVADS in the germline V gene. CDR3 in amino acids: CASSEDDISAETLYF. The DNA read from the CDR3 is TGTGCCAGCAGTGAAGATGACATTAGTGCAGAA.

This clone was detected only a few times. Mouse gene names and germline throughout. The read ends 4 residues before the CDR3 terminus; that terminus is restored from the germline J gene. The chain uses TRBV13-3 and TRBJ2-1, with TRBD2 identical over 12 bases. Germline values: CDR1 NNHDY, CDR2 SYVADS. V trimming: 0 bases; J trimming: 4 bases; junction bases outside the gene matches: 5. The CDR3 consists of 17 residues. The CDR3 bases that were read are TGTGCCAGCAGTGATGTGGGGACTGGGGGGAATTATGCT. It specifies CASSDVGTGGNYA. The complete CDR3 protein is CASSDVGTGGNYAEQFF.

This clone was picked up a small number of times. DNA and listed protein disagree at residue 12, so the protein shown here was translated from the DNA. Genes and germline are mouse. The read is 3 residues too short to cover the CDR3 end, so that end is filled in from the germline J gene. The chain recombines TRBV1 with TRBJ1-6, with 7 positions matching TRBD1. TRBJ1-6 qualifies as an ORF whose function is uncertain. Germline values: CDR1 NSQYPW, CDR2 LRSPGD (reference sequence). This CDR3 spans 15 amino acids. V lost 7 bases and J lost 5; bases outside the gene matches: 8. The sequenced CDR3 bases are TGCACCTGCAACTCCGGGACAGAAAATAATTCGCCC. It is translated as CTCNSGTENNSP. The whole CDR3 is CTCNSGTENNSPLYF.